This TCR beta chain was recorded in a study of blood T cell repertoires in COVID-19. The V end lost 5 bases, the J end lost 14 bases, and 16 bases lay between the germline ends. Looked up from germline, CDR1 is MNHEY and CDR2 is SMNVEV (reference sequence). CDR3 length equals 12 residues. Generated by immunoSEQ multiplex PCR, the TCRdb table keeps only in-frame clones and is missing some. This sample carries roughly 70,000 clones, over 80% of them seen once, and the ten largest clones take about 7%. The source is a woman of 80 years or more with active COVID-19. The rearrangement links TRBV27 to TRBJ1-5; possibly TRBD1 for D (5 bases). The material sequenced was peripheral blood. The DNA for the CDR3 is TGTGCCAGCAGTCCACCGGACGGGGGTAAGCATTTT. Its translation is CASSPPDGGKHF.